The 27 T cell receptor beta chains reported below all come from one sample, sequenced in a study of molecular identifiers for immune sequencing clone quantification. MiXCR was run by TCRdb on the PCR reads, yielding one entry per CDR3 protein. The data show about 640,000 distinct CDR3 sequences, with 20% seen just once and about 0.9% held by the top ten. Sequencing was performed on naive CD8+ T cells from blood, with Jurkat cell RNA spiked in. Sample subset: FACS-sorted CD8+CD4-CCR7+CD45RA+ naive T cells. These receptors all come from a human donor in good health. Some libraries in this study had Jurkat cell RNA spiked in.

A single count supports this clonotype. This could be a read error, since a much larger clone is one nucleotide away. The chain recombines TRBV25-1 with TRBJ2-1; D tentatively fits TRBD1 or TRBD2 (6 bases each). The CDR3 is made up of 15 amino acids. Per germline, CDR1 MGHDK and CDR2 SYGVNS. CDR3 bases: TGTGCCAGCAGTGAATTCGGGGGCGCCTACAATGGGCAGTTCTTC. Its translation is CASSEFGGAYNGQFF. Combining the CDR3 with reference TRBV25-1 and TRBJ2-1 gives the whole variable domain EADIYQTPRYLVIGTGKKITLECSQTMGHDKMYWYQQDPGMELHLIHYSYGVNSTEKGDLSSESTVSRIRTEHFPLTLESARPSHTSQYLCASSEFGGAYNGQFFGPGTRLTVL.

This clonotype was detected only a few times. CDR3 in DNA: TGTGCCAGCTTCGATTCCCCTCTAGCGGGGAACACAGATACGCAGTATTTT. This sequence encodes CASFDSPLAGNTDTQYF. The chain links TRBV2 to TRBJ2-3; 9 bases are shared with TRBD2. The CDR3 contains 17 residues. V shed 8 bases, J shed 2 bases, and the junction held 14 bases outside the gene matches. Germline assignment: CDR1 SNHLY and CDR2 FYNNEI.

This clonotype was recorded at least ten times. The chain is built from TRBV10-2 and TRBJ1-1; D not resolved. The CDR3 extends over 13 amino acids. Trimming pared 10 bases from V and 0 bases from J, leaving 12 bases between. Germline V lookup: CDR1 WSHSY, CDR2 SAAADI. DNA for the CDR3: TGCGCCATCCGGCAGGATTTGAACACTGAAGCTTTCTTT. It yields the protein CAIRQDLNTEAFF.

This clonotype was counted only a few times. With a much larger clone just one base away, this may be a read error. The CDR3 does not close with the conserved phenylalanine or tryptophan, likely indicating a read error. The V and J genes are TRBV20-1 and TRBJ2-3; TRBD2 matches at 8 bases. After removal of 0 bases from V and 5 bases from J, the junction contained 7 bases not matched to a gene. Germline CDR1 is DFQATT and CDR2 is SNEGSKA (reference sequence). This CDR3 has 15 amino acids. Here the CDR3 reads CSAREGRGGQDTQYS. In DNA form, the CDR3 reads TGCAGTGCTAGAGAAGGTCGGGGGGGCCAAGATACGCAGTATTCT.

This clonotype was seen more than once but under ten times. This clone may be a read error of a much larger clone one base away. The gene calls are TRBV30 and TRBJ2-7; D gene ambiguous. This CDR3 has 11 residues. CDR1 GTSNPN and CDR2 SVGIG come from the germline V gene (reference sequence). This chain's CDR3 is CAWSDTLEQHF. The DNA for the CDR3 is TGTGCCTGGAGTGATACGCTAGAGCAGCACTTC.

This chain uses TRBV27 with TRBJ1-5; no definite D call. V gave up 5 bases and J gave up 6 bases, with 14 bases separating them. The CDR3 is made up of 14 amino acids. Germline V gene sequence: CDR1 MNHEY, CDR2 SMNVEV (reference sequence). The DNA of the CDR3 is TGTGCCAGCAGTGGTTTTTTTGGCATTCAGCCCCAGCATTTT. This encodes CASSGFFGIQPQHF.

This clonotype was seen repeatedly, ten times or more. The chain employs TRBV27 and TRBJ1-1; 8 bases match TRBD1. The CDR3 totals 13 residues. Per germline, CDR1 MNHEY and CDR2 SMNVEV (reference sequence). V shed 1 base, J shed 7 bases, and the junction held 2 bases outside the gene matches. Here the CDR3 DNA reads TGTGCCAGCAGTTTATGGGACAGGAATGAAGCTTTCTTT. Encoded protein: CASSLWDRNEAFF.

The sample holds a few counts of this clonotype. The CDR3 coding sequence is TGTGCTAGTGGTTTGGTACTCGGGCCGGGTGGGACTGAAGCTTTCTTT. Protein: CASGLVLGPGGTEAFF. V gene TRBV12-5 combines with J gene TRBJ1-1; D gene unclear. The V end lost 0 bases, the J end lost 5 bases, and 16 bases lay between the germline ends. From germline, CDR1 is LGHNT and CDR2 FRNRAP. The CDR3 runs to 16 residues.

A note on this clonotype: This sequence may be a read error, since a much larger clone differs from it by one base. The chain joins TRBV7-9 to TRBJ1-4; D is uncertain. V lost 5 bases, J lost 0 bases, and 10 bases lay in between. The germline CDR1 and CDR2 sequences are SEHNR and FQNEAQ (reference sequence). CDR3 length equals 15 residues. The CDR3 here is CASSPDASTNEKLFF. CDR3 bases: TGTGCCAGCAGCCCGGACGCTTCAACTAATGAAAAACTGTTTTTT.

This clonotype has a count of ten or more. The chain has TRBV2 and TRBJ2-4, with D possibly TRBD1 on 5 matching bases. This CDR3 comprises 14 residues. The germline CDR1 and CDR2 sequences are SNHLY and FYNNEI. Between the trimmed V and J ends, which lost 8 bases and 0 bases, there was a span of 11 bases. CDR3 sequence reads: CASGAWGAKNIQYF. For the CDR3, the DNA is TGTGCCAGCGGGGCGTGGGGAGCCAAAAACATTCAGTACTTC.

This clonotype showed up just a few times. The chain has TRBV2 and TRBJ1-1; D is uncertain. This CDR3 comprises 14 residues. Germline V gene lookup returns CDR1 SNHLY and CDR2 FYNNEI. Deletions cut 6 bases from V and 7 bases from J, with 18 bases between. CDR3 in amino acids: CASSEVDPDHEAFF. In DNA form, the CDR3 reads TGTGCCAGCAGCGAGGTGGACCCGGACCATGAAGCTTTCTTT.

Ten or more counts support this clonotype. The chain joins TRBV20-1 to TRBJ1-4, with a possible D match to TRBD1 (5 bases). V was clipped by 7 bases and J by 6 bases, with 12 bases between them. The length of the CDR3 is 12 residues. Per germline, CDR1 DFQATT and CDR2 SNEGSKA (reference sequence). The CDR3 bases are TGCAGTGTGAGCAGGGTATATGAAAAACTGTTTTTT. This gives the protein CSVSRVYEKLFF.

A word on this clonotype: The conserved closing phenylalanine or tryptophan is absent in this CDR3, likely reflecting a read error. The chain joins TRBV19 to TRBJ1-1; maybe TRBD1 (5 bases). V was shortened by 10 bases and J by 4 bases, with 19 bases between the two germline ends. This CDR3 is built from 14 residues. From germline, CDR1 is LNHDA and CDR2 SQIVND (reference sequence). The CDR3 DNA follows: TGTGCCACCCGCATTGGGGAGGGGATCACTGAAGCTTTCTTG. This gives the protein CATRIGEGITEAFL.

This clonotype was recorded many times. The chain has TRBV6-2 or TRBV6-3 and TRBJ2-3; D unclear. The CDR3 length is 12 residues. Deletions cut 6 bases from V and 2 bases from J, with 6 bases between. Germline CDR1 MNHEY, CDR2 SVGEGT. CDR3 protein: CASSPDTDTQYF. The CDR3 nucleotides are TGTGCCAGCAGCCCGGACACAGATACGCAGTATTTT.

Regarding this clonotype: A much larger clone lies a single base off, so this may be a read error. The chain carries TRBV7-8 and TRBJ2-6; TRBD2 is a possible D gene (5 bases). The V and J ends lost 5 bases and 1 base respectively, with 9 bases between them. The CDR3 loop spans 15 amino acids. Germline CDR1 and CDR2: SGHVS and FQNEAQ. Here the CDR3 DNA reads TGTGCCAGCAGCATGGGAGCGTCTGGGGCCAACGTCCTGACTTTC. As protein: CASSMGASGANVLTF.

This clonotype has a single count. A much larger clone differs by one base, so this may be a read error. The chain is built from TRBV3-1 and TRBJ1-1; the D is unclear. CDR3 length: 14 amino acids. Deletions cut 6 bases from V and 1 base from J, with 12 bases between. Germline V gene sequence: CDR1 LGHDT, CDR2 YNNKEL (reference sequence). This CDR3 reads CASRLADGNTEAFF. CDR3 in DNA: TGTGCCAGCAGATTAGCTGACGGGAACACTGAAGCTTTCTTT.

As concerns this clonotype: This sequence may be a read error, since a much larger clone differs from it by one base. The gene calls are TRBV4-3 and TRBJ2-7; TRBD2 is a possible D gene (6 bases). Trimming removed 0 bases at V and 2 bases at J, with 14 bases between. The CDR3 runs to 16 residues. Per germline, CDR1 LGHNA and CDR2 YSLEER. The CDR3: CASSQDLGGHTYEQYF. Written as DNA, the CDR3 is TGCGCCAGCAGCCAAGATCTCGGGGGTCATACCTACGAGCAGTACTTC.

At least ten counts were recorded for this clonotype. The chain is built from TRBV20-1 and TRBJ2-7; D could derive from TRBD1 or TRBD2 (5 bases each). Trimming removed 2 bases at V and 1 base at J, with 12 bases between. CDR3 length: 14 amino acids. Looked up from germline, CDR1 is DFQATT and CDR2 is SNEGSKA (reference sequence). This CDR3 is CSARRRGASYEQYF. DNA for the CDR3: TGCAGTGCTAGACGCAGAGGGGCGTCCTACGAGCAGTACTTC.

This clonotype was observed at least ten times. The gene calls are TRBV29-1 and TRBJ1-2; D not resolved. Germline loops: CDR1 SQVTM, CDR2 ANQGSEA. V lost 5 bases, J lost 7 bases, and 8 bases lay in between. The CDR3 length is 10 residues. CDR3 region: CSVLVFGYTF. In DNA, the CDR3 is TGCAGCGTTTTAGTTTTTGGCTACACCTTC.

This clonotype was detected a few times. V usage is TRBV3-1 and J usage is TRBJ2-7; 11 bases are shared with TRBD2. With V trimmed by 5 bases and J by 4 bases, 4 bases remained unmatched. Germline V CDR1 and CDR2: LGHDT, YNNKEL (reference sequence). The CDR3 runs 14 residues. The CDR3 loop reads CASSAGLADYEQYF. The CDR3 DNA sequence: TGTGCCAGCAGCGCGGGACTAGCGGATTACGAGCAGTACTTC.

Many counts were recorded for this clonotype. The gene calls are TRBV19 and TRBJ2-3, with D uncertain. Germline V gene data show CDR1 as LNHDA and CDR2 as SQIVND (reference sequence). This CDR3 spans 17 amino acids. V shed 6 bases and J shed 2 bases, with 21 bases lying between them. In nucleotides, the CDR3 is TGTGCCAGTAGCCCCGTTTTTGGGTACGATTACACAGATACGCAGTATTTT. This translates into CASSPVFGYDYTDTQYF.

This clonotype was detected only a few times. The rearrangement uses TRBV20-1 and TRBJ2-6; maybe TRBD1 (5 bases). The germline gives CDR1 DFQATT, CDR2 SNEGSKA (reference sequence). This CDR3 contains 13 residues. The V end lost 6 bases, the J end lost 2 bases, and 8 bases lay between the germline ends. CDR3 sequence: CSARVAGANVLTF. CDR3 nucleotides: TGCAGTGCCAGGGTCGCTGGGGCCAACGTCCTGACTTTC.

The sample holds many counts of this clonotype. The CDR3 region has the DNA TGTGCCAGCAGCTTAGATGTGGGGATTAGCTACGAGCAGTACTTC. It translates to CASSLDVGISYEQYF. This chain joins TRBV7-8 and TRBJ2-7; no clear D. V gave up 1 base and J gave up 3 bases, with 13 bases separating them. This CDR3 comprises 15 residues. CDR1 and CDR2 from the germline V gene are SGHVS and FQNEAQ.

This chain links TRBV4-3 with TRBJ2-2; D unresolved. The CDR3 consists of 13 residues. The germline V gene encodes CDR1 LGHNA and CDR2 YSLEER. Trimming took 1 base from V and 7 from J, leaving 7 bases between them. The CDR3 DNA follows: TGCGCCAGCAGCCAAGTCGAGTTCGGGGAGCTGTTTTTT. Amino acids: CASSQVEFGELFF.

This clonotype was found a few times. The rearrangement links TRBV20-1 to TRBJ2-7, with D perhaps TRBD1 or TRBD2 (5 bases each). V was pared by 6 bases and J by 5 bases, with 17 bases between. CDR1 is DFQATT and CDR2 is SNEGSKA in the germline V gene (reference sequence). This CDR3 is built from 13 residues. The CDR3, as DNA: TGCAGTGCCGGTGGCAGGGAGCGCCACGAGCAGTACTTC. Its translation is CSAGGRERHEQYF.

This clonotype has just a few counts. This chain joins TRBV4-3 and TRBJ1-4, with TRBD1 as a possible D gene (5 bases). CDR1 LGHNA and CDR2 YSLEER come from the germline V gene. V was shortened by 3 bases and J by 0 bases, with 11 bases between the two germline ends. This CDR3 comprises 16 residues. DNA of the CDR3: TGCGCCAGCAGCCATGGGACCGTCGCAACTAATGAAAAACTGTTTTTT. Its protein is CASSHGTVATNEKLFF.

The table lists this clonotype with many counts. The chain recombines TRBV2 with TRBJ1-6; no reliable D call. The V end was cut by 7 bases, the J end by 8 bases, with 18 bases between. The V gene's germline CDR1 is SNHLY and CDR2 FYNNEI. This CDR3 contains 15 residues. CDR3 DNA: TGTGCCAGCACCAAGAACGCCGGACCGGATTCACCCCTCCACTTT. This codes for CASTKNAGPDSPLHF. The complete variable domain, with remaining parts taken from reference TRBV2 and TRBJ1-6, reads EPEVTQTPSHQVTQMGQEVILRCVPISNHLYFYWYRQILGQKVEFLVSFYNNEISEKSEIFDDQFSVERPDGSNFTLKIRSTKLEDSAMYFCASTKNAGPDSPLHFGNGTRLTVT.